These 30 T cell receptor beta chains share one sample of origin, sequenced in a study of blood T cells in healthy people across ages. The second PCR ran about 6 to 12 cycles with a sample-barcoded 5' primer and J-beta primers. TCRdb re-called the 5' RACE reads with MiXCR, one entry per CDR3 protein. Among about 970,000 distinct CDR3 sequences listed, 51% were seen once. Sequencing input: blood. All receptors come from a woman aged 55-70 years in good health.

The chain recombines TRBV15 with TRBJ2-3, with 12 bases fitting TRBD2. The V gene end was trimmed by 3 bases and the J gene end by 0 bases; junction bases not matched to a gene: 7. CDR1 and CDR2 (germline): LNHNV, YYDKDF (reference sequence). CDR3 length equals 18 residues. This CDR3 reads CATSSTSGRFPSTDTQYF. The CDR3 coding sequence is TGTGCCACCAGCAGCACTAGCGGGAGGTTCCCTAGCACAGATACGCAGTATTTT. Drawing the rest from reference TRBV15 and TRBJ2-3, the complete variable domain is DAMVIQNPRYQVTQFGKPVTLSCSQTLNHNVMYWYQQKSSQAPKLLFHYYDKDFNNEADTPDNFQSRRPNTSFCFLDIRSPGLGDTAMYLCATSSTSGRFPSTDTQYFGPGTRLTVL.

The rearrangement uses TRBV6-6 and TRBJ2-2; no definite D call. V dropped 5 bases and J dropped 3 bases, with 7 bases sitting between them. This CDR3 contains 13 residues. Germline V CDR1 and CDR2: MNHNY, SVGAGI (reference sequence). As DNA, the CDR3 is TGTGCCAGCAGTACGGACGACACCGGGGAGCTGTTTTTT. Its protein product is CASSTDDTGELFF.

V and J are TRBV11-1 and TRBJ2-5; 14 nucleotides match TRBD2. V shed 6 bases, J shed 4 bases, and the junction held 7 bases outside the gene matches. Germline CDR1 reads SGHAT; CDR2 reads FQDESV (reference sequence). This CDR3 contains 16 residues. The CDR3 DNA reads TGTGCCAGCAGAAGGGGGACTAGCGGGAGCTCAGAGACCCAGTACTTC. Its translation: CASRRGTSGSSETQYF.

The DNA for the CDR3 is TGTGCCAGTAGCACCGGGACGGAACACTACGAGCAGTACTTC. Its translation: CASSTGTEHYEQYF. This chain joins TRBV19 and TRBJ2-4; D is possibly TRBD1 or TRBD2 (5 bases each). The DNA end lines up better with TRBJ2-7; the J call may be wrong. Germline V lookup: CDR1 LNHDA, CDR2 SQIVND (reference sequence). This CDR3 is 14 amino acids long.

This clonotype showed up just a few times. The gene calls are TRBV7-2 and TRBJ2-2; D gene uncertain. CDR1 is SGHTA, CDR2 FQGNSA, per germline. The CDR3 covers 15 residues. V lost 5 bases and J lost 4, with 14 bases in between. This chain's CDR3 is CASSPQAVGTGELFF. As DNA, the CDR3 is TGTGCCAGCAGCCCCCAGGCGGTGGGCACCGGGGAGCTGTTTTTT.

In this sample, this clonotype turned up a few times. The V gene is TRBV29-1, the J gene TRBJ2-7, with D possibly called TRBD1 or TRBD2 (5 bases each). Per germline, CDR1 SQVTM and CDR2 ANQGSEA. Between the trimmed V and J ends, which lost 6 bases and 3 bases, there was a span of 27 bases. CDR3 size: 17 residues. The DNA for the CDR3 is TGCAGCGTCGACTCCGGGACCGATGTCCGCTACGGCTACGAGCAGTACTTC. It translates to CSVDSGTDVRYGYEQYF.

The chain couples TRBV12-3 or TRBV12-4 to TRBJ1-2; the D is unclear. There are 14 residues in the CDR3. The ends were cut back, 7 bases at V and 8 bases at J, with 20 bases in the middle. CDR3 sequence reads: CASTLEVGVGGYTF. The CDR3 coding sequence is TGTGCCAGCACCCTGGAAGTCGGGGTTGGGGGCTACACCTTC.

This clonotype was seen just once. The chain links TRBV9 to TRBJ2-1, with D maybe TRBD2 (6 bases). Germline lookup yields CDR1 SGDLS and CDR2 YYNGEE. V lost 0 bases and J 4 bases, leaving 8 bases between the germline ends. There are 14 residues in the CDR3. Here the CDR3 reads CASSVDGTYNEQFF. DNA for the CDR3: TGTGCCAGCAGCGTAGACGGGACTTACAATGAGCAGTTCTTC.

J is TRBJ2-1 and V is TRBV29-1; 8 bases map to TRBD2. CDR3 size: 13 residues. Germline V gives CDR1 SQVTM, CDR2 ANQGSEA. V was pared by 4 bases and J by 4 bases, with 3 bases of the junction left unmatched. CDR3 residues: CSVASGLYNEQFF. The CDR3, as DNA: TGCAGCGTTGCTAGCGGGCTATACAATGAGCAGTTCTTC.

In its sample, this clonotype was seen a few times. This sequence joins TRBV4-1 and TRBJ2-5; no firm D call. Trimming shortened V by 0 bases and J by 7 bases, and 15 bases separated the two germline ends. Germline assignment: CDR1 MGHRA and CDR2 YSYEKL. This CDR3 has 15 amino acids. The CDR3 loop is CASSQDLGNLGTQYF. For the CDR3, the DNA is TGCGCCAGCAGCCAAGATCTGGGCAACTTGGGGACCCAGTACTTC.

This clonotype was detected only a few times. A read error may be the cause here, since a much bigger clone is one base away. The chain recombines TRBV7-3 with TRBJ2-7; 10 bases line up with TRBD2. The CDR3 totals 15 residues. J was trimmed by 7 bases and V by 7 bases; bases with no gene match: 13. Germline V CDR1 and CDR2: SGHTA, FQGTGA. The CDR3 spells CASIPGLAIYNEQYF. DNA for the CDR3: TGTGCCAGCATCCCGGGACTAGCGATATACAATGAGCAGTACTTC.

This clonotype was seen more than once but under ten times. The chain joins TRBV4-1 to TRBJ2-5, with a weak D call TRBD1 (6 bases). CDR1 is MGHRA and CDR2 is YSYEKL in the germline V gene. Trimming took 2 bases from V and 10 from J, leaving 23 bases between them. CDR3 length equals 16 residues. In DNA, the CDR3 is TGCGCCAGCAGCCAAATTCCGGGACATCGTGACGGAATCCAGTACTTC. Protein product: CASSQIPGHRDGIQYF.

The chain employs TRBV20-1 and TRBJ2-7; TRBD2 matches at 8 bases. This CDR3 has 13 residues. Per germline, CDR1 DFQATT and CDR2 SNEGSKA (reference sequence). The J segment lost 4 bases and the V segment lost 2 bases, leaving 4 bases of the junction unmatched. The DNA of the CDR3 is TGCAGTGCTAGAAAGGGACTAGGATACGAGCAGTACTTC. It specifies CSARKGLGYEQYF.

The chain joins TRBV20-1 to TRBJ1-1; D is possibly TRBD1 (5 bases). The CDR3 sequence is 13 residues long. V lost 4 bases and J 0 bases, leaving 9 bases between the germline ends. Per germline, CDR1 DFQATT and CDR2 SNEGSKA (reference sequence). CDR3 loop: CSANTGLNTEAFF. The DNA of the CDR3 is TGCAGTGCTAACACAGGTCTGAACACTGAAGCTTTCTTT.

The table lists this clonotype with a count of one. The CDR3 sequence: CASSGAPDYGYTF. In DNA, the CDR3 is TGTGCCAGCAGTGGGGCCCCTGACTATGGCTACACCTTC. The V and J genes are TRBV6-5 and TRBJ1-2, with D possibly TRBD1 on 5 matching bases. This CDR3 is 13 amino acids long. V dropped 5 bases and J dropped 3 bases, with 10 bases sitting between them. Germline V CDR1 and CDR2: MNHEY, SVGAGI.

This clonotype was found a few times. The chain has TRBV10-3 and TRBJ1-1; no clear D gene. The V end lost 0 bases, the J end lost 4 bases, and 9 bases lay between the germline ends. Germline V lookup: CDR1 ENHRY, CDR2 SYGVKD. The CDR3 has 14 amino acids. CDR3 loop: CAISESGWSTEAFF. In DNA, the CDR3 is TGTGCCATCAGTGAGTCGGGGTGGAGCACTGAAGCTTTCTTT.

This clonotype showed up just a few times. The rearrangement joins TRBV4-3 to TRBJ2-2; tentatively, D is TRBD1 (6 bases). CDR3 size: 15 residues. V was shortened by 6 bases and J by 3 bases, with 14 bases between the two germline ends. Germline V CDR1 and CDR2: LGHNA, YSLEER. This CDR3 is CASRHSGVDTGELFF. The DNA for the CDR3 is TGCGCCAGCAGGCATTCAGGGGTGGACACCGGGGAGCTGTTTTTT.

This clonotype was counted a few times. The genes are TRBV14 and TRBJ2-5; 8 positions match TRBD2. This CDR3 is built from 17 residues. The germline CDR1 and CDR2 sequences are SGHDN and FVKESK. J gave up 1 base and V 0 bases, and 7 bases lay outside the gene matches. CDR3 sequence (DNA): TGTGCCAGCAGCCAAGATATGCGGACTAGCCTCCAAGAGACCCAGTACTTC. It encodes CASSQDMRTSLQETQYF.

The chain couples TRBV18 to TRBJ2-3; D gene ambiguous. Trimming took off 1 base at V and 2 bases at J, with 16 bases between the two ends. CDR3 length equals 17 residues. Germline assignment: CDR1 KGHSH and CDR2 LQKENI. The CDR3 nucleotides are TGTGCCAGCTCACCACAGGCGCTTAGGCGGTCCACAGATACGCAGTATTTT. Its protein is CASSPQALRRSTDTQYF.

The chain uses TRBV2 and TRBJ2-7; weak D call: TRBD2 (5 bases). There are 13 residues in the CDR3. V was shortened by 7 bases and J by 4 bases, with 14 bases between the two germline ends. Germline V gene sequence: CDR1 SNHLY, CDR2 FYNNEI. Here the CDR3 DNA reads TGTGCCAGCACCATCACTAGGACGTACGAGCAGTACTTC. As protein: CASTITRTYEQYF.

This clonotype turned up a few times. The CDR3 protein is CASSFGSGFYEQYF. The CDR3 DNA reads as TGTGCCAGCAGCTTTGGCAGCGGCTTCTACGAGCAGTACTTC. The J gene is TRBJ2-7, the V gene TRBV7-9; perhaps TRBD2 as D (5 bases). The CDR3 sequence is 14 residues long. Trimming took 3 bases from V and 3 from J, leaving 12 bases between them. Germline CDR1 and CDR2: SEHNR and FQNEAQ (reference sequence).

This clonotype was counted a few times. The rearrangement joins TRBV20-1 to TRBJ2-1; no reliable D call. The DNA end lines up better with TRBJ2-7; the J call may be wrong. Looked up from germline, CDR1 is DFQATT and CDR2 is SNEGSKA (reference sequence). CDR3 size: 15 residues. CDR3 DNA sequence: TGCAGTGCTAGAGATTCCCGACTCACCTACAATGAGCAGTACTTC. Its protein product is CSARDSRLTYNEQYF.

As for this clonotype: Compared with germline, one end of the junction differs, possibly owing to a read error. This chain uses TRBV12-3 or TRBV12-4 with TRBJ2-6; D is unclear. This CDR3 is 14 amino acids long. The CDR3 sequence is CVSSPDSGANVLTF. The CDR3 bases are TGTGTCAGCAGCCCAGACTCTGGGGCCAACGTCCTGACTTTC.

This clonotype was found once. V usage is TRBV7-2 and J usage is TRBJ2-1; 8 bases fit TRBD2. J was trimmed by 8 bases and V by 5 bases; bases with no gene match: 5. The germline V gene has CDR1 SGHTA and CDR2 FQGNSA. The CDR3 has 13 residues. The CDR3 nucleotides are TGTGCCAGCAGCCTTAGCGGGATCTATGAGCAGTTCTTC. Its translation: CASSLSGIYEQFF.

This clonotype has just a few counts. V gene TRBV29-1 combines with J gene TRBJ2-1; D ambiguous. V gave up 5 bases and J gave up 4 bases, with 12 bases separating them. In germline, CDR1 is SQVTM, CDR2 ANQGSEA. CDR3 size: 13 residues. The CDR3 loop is CSVSSKQYNEQFF. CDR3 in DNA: TGCAGCGTTTCCTCTAAACAGTACAATGAGCAGTTCTTC.

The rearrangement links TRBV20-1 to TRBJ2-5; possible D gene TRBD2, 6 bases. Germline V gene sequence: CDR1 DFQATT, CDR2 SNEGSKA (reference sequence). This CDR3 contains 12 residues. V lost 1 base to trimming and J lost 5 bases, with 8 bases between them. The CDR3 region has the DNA TGCAGTGCTAGAGCGGGAGCGGAGACCCAGTACTTC. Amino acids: CSARAGAETQYF.

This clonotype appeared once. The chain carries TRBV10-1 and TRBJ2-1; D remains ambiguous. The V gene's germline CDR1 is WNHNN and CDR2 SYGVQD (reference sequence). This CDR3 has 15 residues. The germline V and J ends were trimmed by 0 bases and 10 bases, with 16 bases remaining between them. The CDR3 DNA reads TGCGCCAGCAGTGAGTCGCGCACAACTTCTCCCGAGCAGTTCTTC. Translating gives CASSESRTTSPEQFF.

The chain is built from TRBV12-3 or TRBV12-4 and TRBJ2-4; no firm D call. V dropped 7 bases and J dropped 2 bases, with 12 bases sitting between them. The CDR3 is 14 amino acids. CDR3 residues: CASTLSDPKNIQYF. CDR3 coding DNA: TGTGCCAGCACCCTAAGTGATCCCAAAAACATTCAGTACTTC.

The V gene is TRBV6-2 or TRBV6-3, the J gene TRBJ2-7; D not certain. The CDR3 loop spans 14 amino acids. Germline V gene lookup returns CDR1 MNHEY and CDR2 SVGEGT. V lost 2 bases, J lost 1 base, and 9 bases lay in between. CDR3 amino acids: CASSYVGRSYEQYF. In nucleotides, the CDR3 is TGTGCCAGCAGTTACGTAGGACGTTCCTACGAGCAGTACTTC.

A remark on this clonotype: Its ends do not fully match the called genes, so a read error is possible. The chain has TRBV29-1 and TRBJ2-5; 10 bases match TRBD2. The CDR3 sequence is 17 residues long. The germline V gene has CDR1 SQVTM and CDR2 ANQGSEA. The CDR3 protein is CSVEDRMSSGSEEAQYF. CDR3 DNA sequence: TGCAGCGTTGAAGATCGGATGTCTAGCGGGAGTGAAGAGGCCCAGTACTTC. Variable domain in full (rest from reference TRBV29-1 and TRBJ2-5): SAVISQKPSRDICQRGTSLTIQCQVDSQVTMMFWYRQQPGQSLTLIATANQGSEATYESGFVIDKFPISRPNLTFSTLTVSNMSPEDSSIYLCSVEDRMSSGSEEAQYFGPGTRLLVL.